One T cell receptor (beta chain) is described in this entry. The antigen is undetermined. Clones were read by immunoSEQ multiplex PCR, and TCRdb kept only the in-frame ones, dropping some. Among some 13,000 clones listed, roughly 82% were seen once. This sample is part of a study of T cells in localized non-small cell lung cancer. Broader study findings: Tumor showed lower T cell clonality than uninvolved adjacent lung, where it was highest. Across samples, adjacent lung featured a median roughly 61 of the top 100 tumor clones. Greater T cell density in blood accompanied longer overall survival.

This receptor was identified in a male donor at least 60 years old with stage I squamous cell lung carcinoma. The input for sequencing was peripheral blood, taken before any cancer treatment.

This CDR3 is CASSERRQGEQYF. The CDR3 nucleotides are TGTGCCAGCAGTGAACGCAGACAGGGGGAGCAGTACTTC. The V gene is TRBV6-1, the J gene TRBJ2-7, with 8 positions matching TRBD1. The CDR3 has 13 amino acids. V lost 2 bases and J lost 7; bases outside the gene matches: 4. CDR1 and CDR2 from the germline V gene are MNHNS and SASEGT.